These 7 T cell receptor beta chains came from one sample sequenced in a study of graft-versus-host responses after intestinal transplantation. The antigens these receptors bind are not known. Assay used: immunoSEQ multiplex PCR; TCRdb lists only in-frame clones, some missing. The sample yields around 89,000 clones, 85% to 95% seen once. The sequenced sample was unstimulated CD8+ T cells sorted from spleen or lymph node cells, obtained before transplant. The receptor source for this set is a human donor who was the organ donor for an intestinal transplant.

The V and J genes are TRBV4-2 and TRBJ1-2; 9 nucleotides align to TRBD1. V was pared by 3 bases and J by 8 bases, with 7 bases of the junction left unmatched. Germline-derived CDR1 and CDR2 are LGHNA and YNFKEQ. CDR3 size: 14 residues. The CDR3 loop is CASSQETGGKGYTF. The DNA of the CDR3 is TGTGCCAGCAGCCAGGAGACAGGGGGAAAGGGCTACACCTTC.

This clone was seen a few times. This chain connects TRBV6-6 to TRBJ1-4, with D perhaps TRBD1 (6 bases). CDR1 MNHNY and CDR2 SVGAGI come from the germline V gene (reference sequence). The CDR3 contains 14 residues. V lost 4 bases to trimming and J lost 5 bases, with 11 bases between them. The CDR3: CASSSQGGNEKLFF. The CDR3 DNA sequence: TGTGCCAGCAGTTCACAAGGGGGAAATGAAAAACTGTTTTTT.

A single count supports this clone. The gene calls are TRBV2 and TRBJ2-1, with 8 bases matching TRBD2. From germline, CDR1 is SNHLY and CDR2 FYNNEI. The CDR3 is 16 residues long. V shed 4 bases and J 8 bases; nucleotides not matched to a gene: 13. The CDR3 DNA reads TGTGCCAGCAGTGCGTTCGGGACTAGGCCTCCCGATGAGCAGTTCTTC. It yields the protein CASSAFGTRPPDEQFF. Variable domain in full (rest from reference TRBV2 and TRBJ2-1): EPEVTQTPSHQVTQMGQEVILRCVPISNHLYFYWYRQILGQKVEFLVSFYNNEISEKSEIFDDQFSVERPDGSNFTLKIRSTKLEDSAMYFCASSAFGTRPPDEQFFGPGTRLTVL.

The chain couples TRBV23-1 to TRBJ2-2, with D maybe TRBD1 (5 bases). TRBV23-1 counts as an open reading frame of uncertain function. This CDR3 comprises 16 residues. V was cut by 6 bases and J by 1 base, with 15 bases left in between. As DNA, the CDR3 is TGCGCCAGCAGCCCGTCCAGGACAAGGAACACCGGGGAGCTGTTTTTT. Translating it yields CASSPSRTRNTGELFF.

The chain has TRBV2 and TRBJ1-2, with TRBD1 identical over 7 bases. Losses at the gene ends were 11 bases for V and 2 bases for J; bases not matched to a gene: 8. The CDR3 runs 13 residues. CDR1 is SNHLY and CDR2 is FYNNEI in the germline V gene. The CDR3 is CAAPQGMNYGYTF. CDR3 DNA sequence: TGTGCCGCCCCACAGGGGATGAACTATGGCTACACCTTC. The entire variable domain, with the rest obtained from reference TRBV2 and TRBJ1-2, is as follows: EPEVTQTPSHQVTQMGQEVILRCVPISNHLYFYWYRQILGQKVEFLVSFYNNEISEKSEIFDDQFSVERPDGSNFTLKIRSTKLEDSAMYFCAAPQGMNYGYTFGSGTRLTVV.

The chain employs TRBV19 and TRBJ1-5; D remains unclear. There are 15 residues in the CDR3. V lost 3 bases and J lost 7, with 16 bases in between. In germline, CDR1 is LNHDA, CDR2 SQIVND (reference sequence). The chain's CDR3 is CASSIAGLGEQPQHF. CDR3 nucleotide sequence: TGTGCCAGTAGTATCGCTGGACTTGGGGAGCAGCCCCAGCATTTT. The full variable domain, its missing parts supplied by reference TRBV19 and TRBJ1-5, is DGGITQSPKYLFRKEGQNVTLSCEQNLNHDAMYWYRQDPGQGLRLIYYSQIVNDFQKGDIAEGYSVSREKKESFPLTVTSAQKNPTAFYLCASSIAGLGEQPQHFGDGTRLSIL.

The CDR3 DNA reads TGTGCCAGCAGTTTAGATCGGCGGCAATCTAACTATGGCTACACCTTC. Protein: CASSLDRRQSNYGYTF. This rearrangement joins TRBV27 to TRBJ1-2; no clear D. The germline gives CDR1 MNHEY, CDR2 SMNVEV (reference sequence). Trimming took off 2 bases at V and 0 bases at J, with 13 bases between the two ends. The CDR3 extends over 16 amino acids.